The next 26 T cell receptor beta chains were all read from a single sample in a study of cytomegalovirus exposure and HLA in healthy donors. PCR amplification relied on 60 Vbeta primers (plus 13 Jbeta primers). Assay: immunoSEQ multiplex PCR; the TCRdb copy retains only in-frame clones and omits some. Here the sample spans 90,000 to 140,000 clones, around 80% being singletons. What was sequenced was PBMCs. These receptors were obtained from a middle-aged man in good health and CMV-seropositive.

This chain links TRBV7-8 with TRBJ1-1; possibly TRBD1 for D (5 bases). Between the trimmed V and J ends, which lost 7 bases and 9 bases, there was a span of 24 bases. Germline CDR1 is SGHVS and CDR2 is FQNEAQ. The CDR3 has 15 amino acids. CDR3 in amino acids: CASISKRTQGTQAFF. CDR3 nucleotides: TGTGCCAGCATTTCTAAAAGAACGCAGGGAACCCAAGCTTTCTTT.

The CDR3: CASSRDRNYGYTF. The CDR3 DNA reads TGTGCCAGCAGTCGGGACAGGAACTATGGCTACACCTTC. The V gene is TRBV28, the J gene TRBJ1-2, with 8 nucleotides matching TRBD1. Losses at the gene ends were 5 bases for V and 2 bases for J; bases not matched to a gene: 1. Germline V gene sequence: CDR1 MDHEN, CDR2 SYDVKM. This CDR3 is 13 amino acids long.

This chain links TRBV7-8 with TRBJ2-5; the D gene is possibly TRBD2 (6 bases). The J call is in doubt because the DNA end fits TRBJ2-7 better. The germline gives CDR1 SGHVS, CDR2 FQNEAQ. The CDR3 spans 13 residues. CDR3 coding DNA: TGTGCCAGCAGCGTCTCTGCGGGGAACGAGCAGTACTTC. Amino acid sequence: CASSVSAGNEQYF.

The chain employs TRBV2 and TRBJ1-2; D is perhaps TRBD1 (6 bases). The V gene lost 5 bases and the J gene lost 8 bases, with 15 bases spanning the gap. The CDR3 totals 13 residues. Germline V gene sequence: CDR1 SNHLY, CDR2 FYNNEI. CDR3: CASSPGTSAGYTF. DNA for the CDR3: TGTGCCAGCAGTCCCGGGACATCTGCGGGCTACACCTTC.

This clone showed up just a few times. The J gene is TRBJ2-7, the V gene TRBV7-2; 10 nucleotides match TRBD2. This CDR3 region has 15 residues. Germline V gene data show CDR1 as SGHTA and CDR2 as FQGNSA. J lost 7 bases, V lost 5 bases, and 11 bases had no gene match. CDR3 DNA sequence: TGTGCCAGCAGCCTGGCGAGCGGGAGGGCCGGGGAGCAGTACTTC. Translated, it gives CASSLASGRAGEQYF.

This clone was counted between two and nine times. This sample also contains other DNA sequences that code for the same CDR3. CDR3: CASSDSSRGTEAFF. The CDR3 DNA reads as TGTGCCAGCAGTGACTCGAGCCGAGGGACTGAAGCTTTCTTT. The genes are TRBV6-4 and TRBJ1-1; D gene uncertain. Between the trimmed V and J ends, which lost 0 bases and 5 bases, there was a span of 10 bases. The CDR3 sequence is 14 residues long. The germline CDR1 and CDR2 sequences are MRHNA and SNTAGT.

The chain couples TRBV21-1 to TRBJ2-7; whether TRBD1, the table's D call, matches the DNA was not checked. TRBV21-1 is designated a pseudogene. This CDR3 has 18 residues. The CDR3 region has the DNA TGTGCCAGCAGCCCGGGAAGAGGAAGGGACAGACCTTCCTACGAGCAGTACTTC. It translates to CASSPGRGRDRPSYEQYF.

The chain combines TRBV27 with TRBJ1-1; TRBD1 might be the D (6 bases). The CDR3 spans 13 residues. Germline V gene sequence: CDR1 MNHEY, CDR2 SMNVEV (reference sequence). Deletions cut 6 bases from V and 1 base from J, with 9 bases between. The CDR3 reads CASRPQGNTEAFF. For the CDR3, the DNA is TGTGCCAGCAGGCCACAGGGGAACACTGAAGCTTTCTTT.

CDR3 coding DNA: TGTGCCAGCTCACCAGTAGGGGGGGCTGACACTGAAGCTTTCTTT. This codes for CASSPVGGADTEAFF. The rearrangement links TRBV18 to TRBJ1-1; a weak D match, TRBD1 (6 bases). Trimming stripped 2 bases from V and 3 bases from J, with 13 bases between. From germline, CDR1 is KGHSH and CDR2 LQKENI. The CDR3 has 15 residues.

The rearrangement links TRBV7-8 to TRBJ2-3; D ambiguous. V lost 8 bases and J 4 bases, leaving 22 bases between the germline ends. This CDR3 spans 16 amino acids. Germline V CDR1 and CDR2: SGHVS, FQNEAQ. CDR3 nucleotide sequence: TGTGCCAGCTCCTTTAGTCCGGCCCAGGTACCAGATACGCAGTATTTT. Protein product: CASSFSPAQVPDTQYF.

The rearrangement uses TRBV2 and TRBJ1-1; possibly TRBD1 for D (6 bases). Germline values: CDR1 SNHLY, CDR2 FYNNEI. The V end was cut by 8 bases, the J end by 4 bases, with 20 bases between. The CDR3 runs 15 residues. The CDR3 is CASEGGGMSGTEAFF. Written as DNA, the CDR3 is TGTGCCAGCGAGGGGGGAGGGATGTCTGGCACTGAAGCTTTCTTT.

This clone was counted once. The rearrangement links TRBV10-3 to TRBJ1-1; D perhaps matches TRBD1 (6 bases). This CDR3 contains 14 residues. Trimming removed 0 bases from V and 1 base from J, with 6 bases in between. Per the germline V gene, CDR1 is ENHRY and CDR2 is SYGVKD. DNA for the CDR3: TGTGCCATCAGTGAGTCAGGGGGGAACACTGAAGCTTTCTTT. Translating it yields CAISESGGNTEAFF.

This chain links TRBV19 with TRBJ1-2; 9 nucleotides match TRBD1. The germline gives CDR1 LNHDA, CDR2 SQIVND (reference sequence). This CDR3 has 17 amino acids. Trimming at V came to 4 bases and at J to 2 bases, leaving 11 bases not matched to a gene. CDR3 bases: TGTGCCAGTAGTAACCGGGACAGGGCCTCTTTCAACTATGGCTACACCTTC. This codes for CASSNRDRASFNYGYTF.

Of note for this clone: Other DNA sequences from this sample encode an identical CDR3 as well. This chain connects TRBV18 to TRBJ1-5; a weak D match, TRBD1 (6 bases). Germline V gene lookup returns CDR1 KGHSH and CDR2 LQKENI. This CDR3 has 16 residues. The V end lost 0 bases, the J end lost 1 base, and 10 bases lay between the germline ends. CDR3 in DNA: TGTGCCAGCTCACCACCAGGGCAGGGGAGCAATCAGCCCCAGCATTTT. Its protein is CASSPPGQGSNQPQHF.

This chain links TRBV5-6 with TRBJ2-5; TRBD2 aligns across 10 bases. This CDR3 has 16 residues. Germline CDR1 and CDR2: SGHDT and YYEEEE. The V and J ends lost 1 base and 1 base, in that order; junction bases with no gene match: 4. The CDR3 spells CASSLYSGGLQETQYF. CDR3 coding DNA: TGTGCCAGCAGCTTGTATAGCGGGGGGCTCCAAGAGACCCAGTACTTC.

The V call is TRBV7-3, the J call TRBJ2-2, with D perhaps TRBD2 (6 bases). Germline V CDR1 and CDR2: SGHTA, FQGTGA. This CDR3 spans 14 amino acids. Trimming left V 8 bases short and J 0 bases short, with 10 bases between. The CDR3 DNA reads TGTGCCAGCCGGAGGGGAGCGAACACCGGGGAGCTGTTTTTT. This sequence encodes CASRRGANTGELFF.

This rearrangement joins TRBV6-1 to TRBJ2-7; the match to TRBD2 covers 8 bases. This CDR3 is 15 amino acids long. With 7 bases clipped from V and 0 bases from J, the junction kept 8 bases outside the gene matches. Germline V CDR1 and CDR2: MNHNS, SASEGT. DNA of the CDR3: TGTGCCAGCATCGACGTAGCGGGAAACTCCTACGAGCAGTACTTC. Its translation: CASIDVAGNSYEQYF.

The V gene is TRBV6-6, the J gene TRBJ1-5; no reliable D call. Germline V gives CDR1 MNHNY, CDR2 SVGAGI (reference sequence). V was trimmed by 0 bases and J by 2 bases, leaving 8 bases between them. The CDR3 runs to 15 residues. The CDR3 spells CASSYSAVGNQPQHF. The CDR3 nucleotides read TGTGCCAGCAGTTACTCGGCAGTCGGCAATCAGCCCCAGCATTTT.

This chain connects TRBV7-3 to TRBJ2-3; D remains ambiguous. Trimming removed 7 bases from V and 2 bases from J, with 10 bases in between. CDR1 SGHTA and CDR2 FQGTGA come from the germline V gene. CDR3 length: 13 residues. CDR3 in amino acids: CASTSSLTDTQYF. The CDR3 bases are TGTGCCAGCACCTCGTCCCTCACAGATACGCAGTATTTT. The variable domain in full, with the rest retrieved from reference TRBV7-3 and TRBJ2-3, is GAGVSQTPSNKVTEKGKYVELRCDPISGHTALYWYRQSLGQGPEFLIYFQGTGAADDSGLPNDRFFAVRPEGSVSTLKIQRTERGDSAVYLCASTSSLTDTQYFGPGTRLTVL.

Here the CDR3 DNA reads TGTGCCAGCAGCTTATACGGGGTCGGGAATTCACCCCTCCACTTT. As protein: CASSLYGVGNSPLHF. The V gene is TRBV13, the J gene TRBJ1-6; no clear D gene. Germline V CDR1 and CDR2: PRHDT, FYEKMQ (reference sequence). This CDR3 has 15 residues. Trimming left V 2 bases short and J 7 bases short, with 12 bases between.

This chain uses TRBV19 with TRBJ2-2, with D tentatively TRBD1 (5 bases). V was trimmed by 0 bases and J by 4 bases, leaving 15 bases between them. Germline lookup yields CDR1 LNHDA and CDR2 SQIVND (reference sequence). This CDR3 is 17 amino acids long. The CDR3 DNA reads TGTGCCAGTAGTATAGAGGTAGGGGTTCTGGGCACCGGGGAGCTGTTTTTT. Translating gives CASSIEVGVLGTGELFF.

The chain carries TRBV6-1 and TRBJ1-1; tentative D call: TRBD1 (6 bases). From germline, CDR1 is MNHNS and CDR2 SASEGT. The CDR3 runs 15 residues. V lost 3 bases, J lost 0 bases, and 11 bases lay in between. This chain's CDR3 is CASSDMWGLNTEAFF. CDR3 DNA sequence: TGTGCCAGCAGTGACATGTGGGGGCTGAACACTGAAGCTTTCTTT.

This chain links TRBV21-1 with TRBJ2-5; the D call of TRBD2 is as the table states it, not checked on the DNA. TRBV21-1 counts as a pseudogene. The CDR3 spans 15 residues. CDR3 bases: TGTGCCAGCATCCGTAGCGGGAGGCCCAGAGAGACCCAGTACTTC. Translated, it gives CASIRSGRPRETQYF.

The V gene is TRBV11-2, the J gene TRBJ2-1, with TRBD2 as a possible D gene (5 bases). In germline, CDR1 is SGHAT, CDR2 FQNNGV. The V end was cut by 0 bases, the J end by 4 bases, with 13 bases between. The CDR3 length is 16 residues. Here the CDR3 DNA reads TGTGCCAGCAGCTTAGACCCTCGGGGAGCGTACAATGAGCAGTTCTTC. Residues: CASSLDPRGAYNEQFF. Drawing the rest from reference TRBV11-2 and TRBJ2-1, the complete variable domain is EAGVAQSPRYKIIEKRQSVAFWCNPISGHATLYWYQQILGQGPKLLIQFQNNGVVDDSQLPKDRFSAERLKGVDSTLKIQPAKLEDSAVYLCASSLDPRGAYNEQFFGPGTRLTVL.

The chain employs TRBV29-1 and TRBJ2-3, with TRBD1 identical over 8 bases. Germline lookup yields CDR1 SQVTM and CDR2 ANQGSEA. The CDR3 extends over 14 amino acids. With V trimmed by 4 bases and J by 1 base, 4 bases remained unmatched. The CDR3 region is CSVGQGLRTDTQYF. As DNA, the CDR3 is TGCAGCGTTGGACAGGGGCTCCGCACAGATACGCAGTATTTT.

The chain carries TRBV7-2 and TRBJ2-5, with a tentative D call TRBD2 (5 bases). This CDR3 region has 14 residues. Trimming removed 5 bases at V and 2 bases at J, with 12 bases between. From germline, CDR1 is SGHTA and CDR2 FQGNSA. This CDR3 is CASSRRGSQETQYF. Here the CDR3 DNA reads TGTGCCAGCAGCCGACGGGGATCACAAGAGACCCAGTACTTC.